These 4 T cell receptor beta chains were all obtained from the same sample, sequenced in a study of T-cell memory formation after mild COVID-19. TCRdb fed the 5' RACE reads into MiXCR, producing one record per CDR3 protein. The sample has under 300,000 distinct CDR3 sequences; 15% to 20% are singletons. Sequenced sample: PBMCs or a T cell subset sorted from them (not recorded which). These TCRs come from a man aged 18 to 29 who had mild COVID-19 (a few samples of this study predate the infection). Cell type and time point are not known.

The gene calls are TRBV29-1 and TRBJ2-7; the D is unclear. Trimming took 6 bases from V and 3 from J, leaving 18 bases between them. Germline V lookup: CDR1 SQVTM, CDR2 ANQGSEA. The CDR3 length is 14 residues. In nucleotides, the CDR3 is TGCAGCGTAGTCGTAGAATATTCAGGCTACGAGCAGTACTTC. Protein: CSVVVEYSGYEQYF.

This clonotype appeared many times. The genes are TRBV29-1 and TRBJ1-2; TRBD1 matches 9 bases. J gave up 8 bases and V 7 bases, and 11 bases lay outside the gene matches. Germline CDR1 reads SQVTM; CDR2 reads ANQGSEA. The CDR3 is 13 amino acids. The CDR3 nucleotides are TGCAGCGCTGACCCCCAACAGGGGGCGGGCTACACCTTC. It translates to CSADPQQGAGYTF.

This chain joins TRBV18 and TRBJ2-7, with D possibly TRBD2 on 5 matching bases. Per germline, CDR1 KGHSH and CDR2 LQKENI. This CDR3 comprises 12 residues. Trimming pared 3 bases from V and 2 bases from J, leaving 5 bases between. CDR3 nucleotide sequence: TGTGCCAGCTCACCCGGGACCTACGAGCAGTACGTC. Translated, it gives CASSPGTYEQYV.

This clonotype was recorded a few times. The chain couples TRBV6-5 to TRBJ2-5; D not certain. The CDR3 length is 13 residues. Germline values: CDR1 MNHEY, CDR2 SVGAGI. Trimming stripped 5 bases from V and 8 bases from J, with 15 bases between. CDR3 in DNA: TGTGCCAGCAGTCAGGCCCCCGGGCGAACCCAGTACTTC. This codes for CASSQAPGRTQYF.